The 5 T cell receptor beta chains below were found in one sample sequenced in a study of T cell changes during pregnancy in multiple sclerosis. Using immunoSEQ multiplex PCR, the repertoire was profiled, and TCRdb retains in-frame clones only, with some absent. The table records about 80,000 clones, about 91% of them present only once. Sequencing used peripheral blood, obtained before pregnancy. The receptors come from a female donor with multiple sclerosis, enrolled in a pregnancy study.

V and J are TRBV14 and TRBJ1-2, with D possibly TRBD1 on 5 matching bases. Germline V lookup: CDR1 SGHDN, CDR2 FVKESK. The CDR3 is 15 residues long. The germline V and J ends were trimmed by 3 bases and 4 bases, with 15 bases remaining between them. The DNA for the CDR3 is TGTGCCAGCAGCCACACGGGGGGACCCATCTATGGCTACACCTTC. It codes for CASSHTGGPIYGYTF.

The chain carries TRBV4-1 and TRBJ1-5, with 9 nucleotides matching TRBD1. Trimming cost V 1 base and J 4 bases; bases outside gene matches: 2. This CDR3 is 15 amino acids long. Germline V gene lookup returns CDR1 MGHRA and CDR2 YSYEKL. The CDR3 is CASSQVGQGNQPQHF. The CDR3 region has the DNA TGCGCCAGCAGCCAAGTCGGACAGGGGAATCAGCCCCAGCATTTT.

The chain couples TRBV9 to TRBJ2-1; TRBD2 agrees at 9 bases. There are 17 residues in the CDR3. J gave up 2 bases and V 0 bases, and 6 bases lay outside the gene matches. In germline, CDR1 is SGDLS, CDR2 YYNGEE. The CDR3 region is CASSVATGGGAYNEQFF. The CDR3 DNA reads TGTGCCAGCAGCGTAGCTACTGGCGGGGGGGCCTACAATGAGCAGTTCTTC.

The V gene is TRBV4-1, the J gene TRBJ2-5; D not certain. Trimming took 0 bases from V and 4 from J, leaving 6 bases between them. The CDR3 runs 13 residues. CDR1 is MGHRA, CDR2 YSYEKL, per germline. The CDR3 is CASSQDGVETQYF. CDR3 coding DNA: TGCGCCAGCAGCCAAGACGGAGTAGAGACCCAGTACTTC.

This clone is a singleton in its sample. V gene TRBV14 combines with J gene TRBJ1-1; 7 nucleotides match TRBD1. The CDR3 covers 13 residues. CDR1 is SGHDN and CDR2 is FVKESK in the germline V gene. V was clipped by 4 bases and J by 4 bases; unmatched bases: 3. This CDR3 reads CASSLGGFTEAFF. CDR3 sequence (DNA): TGTGCCAGCAGCCTAGGGGGCTTCACTGAAGCTTTCTTT. Based on the CDR3 plus reference TRBV14 and TRBJ1-1, the full variable domain is EAGVTQFPSHSVIEKGQTVTLRCDPISGHDNLYWYRRVMGKEIKFLLHFVKESKQDESGMPNNRFLAERTGGTYSTLKVQPAELEDSGVYFCASSLGGFTEAFFGQGTRLTVV.